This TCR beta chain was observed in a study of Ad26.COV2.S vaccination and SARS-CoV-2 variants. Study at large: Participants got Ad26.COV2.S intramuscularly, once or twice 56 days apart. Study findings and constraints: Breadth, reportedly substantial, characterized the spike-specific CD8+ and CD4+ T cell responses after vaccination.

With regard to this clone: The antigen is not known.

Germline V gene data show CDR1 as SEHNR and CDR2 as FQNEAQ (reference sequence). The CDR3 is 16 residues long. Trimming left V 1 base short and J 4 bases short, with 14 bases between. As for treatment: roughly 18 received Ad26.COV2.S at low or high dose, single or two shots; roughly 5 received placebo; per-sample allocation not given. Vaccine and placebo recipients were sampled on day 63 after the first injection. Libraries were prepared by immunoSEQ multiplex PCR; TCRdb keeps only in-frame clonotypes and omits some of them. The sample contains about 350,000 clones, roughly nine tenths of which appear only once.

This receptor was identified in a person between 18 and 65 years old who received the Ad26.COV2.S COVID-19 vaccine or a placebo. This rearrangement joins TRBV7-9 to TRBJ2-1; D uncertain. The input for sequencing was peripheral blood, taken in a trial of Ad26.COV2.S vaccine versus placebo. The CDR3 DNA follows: TGTGCCAGCAGCTTAGAGGTCACCGGAATGTACAATGAGCAGTTCTTC. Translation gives CASSLEVTGMYNEQFF.